This entry concerns a single T cell receptor (beta chain). Its antigen is as yet unknown. Mixed chimerism was transient after nonmyeloablative marrow transplants from related graft donors. Unstimulated Tregs (CD4+CD25+CD127-) and CD4+CD25- non-Tregs were sorted from PBMCs. CDR3 length equals 16 residues. Repertoires were generated with immunoSEQ multiplex PCR, while TCRdb's copy carries only in-frame clones and drops some. This table holds 75,000 to 100,000 clones, roughly 93% found once. The sample originates from a study of Tregs in tolerant kidney transplant recipients. Study results and limitations: The most relevant donor-specific Treg TCRbeta repertoire apparently came from expansion with activated donor B cells. Biological reproducibility was not directly addressed, but technical replication error appeared minimal.

The source was CD4+ T cells from blood (PBMCs), collected 12 months after the transplant. The chain carries TRBV21-1 and TRBJ2-1; TRBD2, the D gene given by the table, was not confirmed from the DNA. TRBV21-1 is deemed a pseudogene. The clonotype comes from a human patient who received a combined kidney and bone marrow transplant. A subset of T cells may come from the graft donor. CDR3 loop: CASSRMTSGRRNEQFF. The CDR3 DNA is TGTGCCAGCAGCCGGATGACTAGCGGGAGGCGGAATGAGCAGTTCTTC.